At least ten counts were recorded for the clone carrying this TCR beta chain. What it binds is not known. This sample is part of a study of glioma-infiltrating T cells. Whole-study results and caveats: Shared blood CDR3 signature motifs marked patients with low tissue-blood divergence.

Germline lookup yields CDR1 DFQATT and CDR2 SNEGSKA (reference sequence). The ends were cut back, 6 bases at V and 3 bases at J, with 15 bases in the middle. CDR3 length equals 14 residues. The iRepertoire nested amplicon-rescue multiplex PCR amplified TCR alpha and beta CDR3s from RNA. TCRdb recomputed calls from the multiplex PCR reads with MiXCR, one row per CDR3 protein. The sample holds about 410,000 distinct CDR3 sequences, 41% seen once. The chain links TRBV20-1 to TRBJ2-1; TRBD1 is a possible D gene (6 bases). The source is a human donor with low-grade glioma or glioblastoma, undergoing nonglioma brain surgery, or in good health (not recorded which). The sample comprised glioma tissue, nonneoplastic brain tissue, or PBMCs (not recorded which). In DNA form, the CDR3 reads TGCAGTGCCGAGGACAGTCACGACTACAATGAGCAGTTCTTC. Translation gives CSAEDSHDYNEQFF.